The 9 T cell receptor beta chains reported below all come from one sample, sequenced in a study of blood T cell repertoires in COVID-19. Using immunoSEQ multiplex PCR, the repertoire was profiled, and TCRdb retains in-frame clones only, with some absent. Among 250,000 to 300,000 clones listed, about 86% were seen once. The material sequenced was peripheral blood. The receptors derive from a man aged 18 to 29 with active or convalescent COVID-19.

This clone was detected once. The V call is TRBV3-1 (or the pseudogene TRBV3-2), the J call TRBJ2-3, with D perhaps TRBD1 (5 bases). There are 12 residues in the CDR3. V lost 3 bases and J lost 6, with 7 bases in between. The germline V gene encodes CDR1 LGHDT and CDR2 YNNKEL (reference sequence). The CDR3 coding sequence is TGTGCCAGCAGCCACACAGGTGATACGCAGTATTTT. This translates into CASSHTGDTQYF.

This chain joins TRBV28 and TRBJ2-3, with D perhaps TRBD1 (7 bases). Trimming took 10 bases from V and 3 from J, leaving 17 bases between them. CDR3 length: 14 amino acids. CDR1 is MDHEN and CDR2 is SYDVKM in the germline V gene. Written as DNA, the CDR3 is TGTGCCACCTTCCAGGGGGGCGCGACAGATACGCAGTATTTT. Encoded protein: CATFQGGATDTQYF.

The chain carries TRBV27 and TRBJ1-5; 11 positions agree with TRBD1. The V gene end was trimmed by 5 bases and the J gene end by 0 bases; junction bases not matched to a gene: 6. This CDR3 has 17 residues. Germline-derived CDR1 and CDR2 are MNHEY and SMNVEV (reference sequence). Written as DNA, the CDR3 is TGTGCCAGCAGTCCCGGACAGGGGGCCTATAGCAATCAGCCCCAGCATTTT. As protein: CASSPGQGAYSNQPQHF.

V gene TRBV6-5 combines with J gene TRBJ1-1, with TRBD1 identical over 10 bases. With V trimmed by 6 bases and J by 1 base, 2 bases remained unmatched. The CDR3 has 14 amino acids. Germline V gives CDR1 MNHEY, CDR2 SVGAGI. CDR3 nucleotide sequence: TGTGCCAGCAGGACAGGGGGCCGGAACACTGAAGCTTTCTTT. This translates into CASRTGGRNTEAFF.

This clone has just one count. The CDR3 sequence is CASSSLGGGTYNEQFF. The CDR3 region has the DNA TGTGCCAGCAGCTCCCTGGGGGGGGGAACCTACAATGAGCAGTTCTTC. The chain joins TRBV14 to TRBJ2-1; 7 bases align to TRBD2. Germline V gives CDR1 SGHDN, CDR2 FVKESK. J was trimmed by 2 bases and V by 5 bases; bases with no gene match: 9. CDR3 size: 16 residues.

The J gene is TRBJ1-1, the V gene TRBV3-1 (or the pseudogene TRBV3-2); 8 bases line up with TRBD1. The germline V gene has CDR1 LGHDT and CDR2 YNNKEL (reference sequence). V shed 4 bases, J shed 11 bases, and the junction held 6 bases outside the gene matches. The CDR3 runs to 12 residues. CDR3: CASSPLGDRAFF. The CDR3 DNA sequence: TGTGCCAGCAGCCCCCTTGGGGACAGGGCTTTCTTT.

This clone was detected only once. The sample holds other DNA sequences that translate to the same CDR3. The chain links TRBV3-1 (or the pseudogene TRBV3-2) to TRBJ1-6; D may be TRBD1 (5 bases). The CDR3 consists of 14 residues. Germline V gene lookup returns CDR1 LGHDT and CDR2 YNNKEL (reference sequence). V was shortened by 4 bases and J by 4 bases, with 8 bases between the two germline ends. The CDR3 here is CASSRTGYNSPLHF. In DNA form, the CDR3 reads TGTGCCAGCAGCCGAACAGGTTATAATTCACCCCTCCACTTT.

In its sample, this clone was seen a few times. The J gene is TRBJ2-7, the V gene TRBV6-4; D is unclear. The CDR3 runs 13 residues. V was cut by 6 bases and J by 2 bases, with 11 bases left in between. Germline V gives CDR1 MRHNA, CDR2 SNTAGT. CDR3 coding DNA: TGTGCCAGCAGGCCGTGTTCGGCCTACGAGCAGTACTTC. Translation gives CASRPCSAYEQYF.

This chain joins TRBV14 and TRBJ1-1, with 9 bases that match TRBD1. Germline V gene sequence: CDR1 SGHDN, CDR2 FVKESK. The J segment lost 5 bases and the V segment lost 10 bases, leaving 8 bases of the junction unmatched. This CDR3 has 13 residues. The CDR3 DNA reads as TGTGCCACCCTTGGACAGGGGAGGACTGAAGCTTTCTTT. Amino acid sequence: CATLGQGRTEAFF.